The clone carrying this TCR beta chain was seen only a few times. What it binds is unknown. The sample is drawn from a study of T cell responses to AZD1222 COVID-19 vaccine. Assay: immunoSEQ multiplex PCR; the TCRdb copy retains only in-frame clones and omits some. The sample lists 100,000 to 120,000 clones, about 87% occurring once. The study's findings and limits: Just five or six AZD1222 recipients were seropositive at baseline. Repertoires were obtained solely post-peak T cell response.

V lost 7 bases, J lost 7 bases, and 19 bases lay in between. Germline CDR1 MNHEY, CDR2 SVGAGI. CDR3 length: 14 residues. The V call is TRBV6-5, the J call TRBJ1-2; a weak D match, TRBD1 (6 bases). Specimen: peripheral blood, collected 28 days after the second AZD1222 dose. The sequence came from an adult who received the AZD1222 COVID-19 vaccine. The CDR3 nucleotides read TGTGCCAGCACCGCCACCACAGGGTATTCTGGCTACACCTTC. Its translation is CASTATTGYSGYTF.